The 6 T cell receptor beta chains in this list originate from one sample, sequenced in a study of T cell repertoires in ileal Crohn's disease. The assay was immunoSEQ multiplex PCR, and TCRdb's table has in-frame clones only and misses some. The sample has about 7,200 clones, around 82% seen once. Sample time point: proximal margin of the surgical specimen (macroscopically non-inflamed). The sample was ileal tissue. These receptors originate from an adult with Crohn's disease.

The chain has TRBV7-9 and TRBJ1-3; D unresolved. V was shortened by 5 bases and J by 0 bases, with 14 bases between the two germline ends. The CDR3 runs 16 residues. Germline-derived CDR1 and CDR2 are SEHNR and FQNEAQ (reference sequence). The CDR3 sequence is CASSQSSTVSGNTIYF. The CDR3 DNA is TGTGCCAGCAGCCAATCCTCGACCGTCTCTGGAAACACCATATATTTT.

The CDR3 loop reads CASSLGGRSYEQYF. CDR3 bases: TGTGCCAGCAGTTTGGGAGGTCGATCCTACGAGCAGTACTTC. The rearrangement links TRBV28 to TRBJ2-7; D is perhaps TRBD2 (6 bases). Germline V CDR1 and CDR2: MDHEN, SYDVKM. The germline V and J ends were trimmed by 3 bases and 1 base, with 10 bases remaining between them. The CDR3 runs 14 residues.

By sample fraction, this clone is medium-sized. The V gene is TRBV5-1, the J gene TRBJ1-2; the match to TRBD1 covers 8 bases. Unmatched junction bases numbered 10, after V lost 4 bases and J lost 8 bases. Germline-derived CDR1 and CDR2 are SGHRS and YFSETQ. The CDR3 runs 14 residues. The CDR3 spells CASSPATGVIGYTF. As DNA, the CDR3 is TGCGCCAGCAGCCCCGCGACAGGGGTTATAGGCTACACCTTC.

This chain joins TRBV28 and TRBJ1-2; perhaps TRBD1 as D (5 bases). V was trimmed by 5 bases and J by 4 bases, leaving 20 bases between them. Germline CDR1 is MDHEN and CDR2 is SYDVKM. This CDR3 is built from 16 residues. The CDR3 nucleotides read TGTGCCAGCAGTCAACACCTCCTCGACAGATCCTATGGCTACACCTTC. Translation gives CASSQHLLDRSYGYTF.

The chain recombines TRBV4-2 with TRBJ2-7, with 9 bases lining up with TRBD1. The ends lost 1 base at V and 1 base at J; junction bases unmatched: 14. This CDR3 comprises 19 residues. Per the germline V gene, CDR1 is LGHNA and CDR2 is YNFKEQ. CDR3: CASSQAFGLGQGMSYEQYF. Here the CDR3 DNA reads TGTGCCAGCAGCCAAGCATTTGGGTTAGGACAGGGGATGTCCTACGAGCAGTACTTC.

The rearrangement uses TRBV6-4 and TRBJ2-3; a possible D gene is TRBD2 (6 bases). Looked up from germline, CDR1 is MRHNA and CDR2 is SNTAGT. CDR3 length equals 14 residues. Trimming pared 2 bases from V and 1 base from J, leaving 7 bases between. The CDR3, as DNA: TGTGCCAGCAGTGACGGCGGGGGCACAGATACGCAGTATTTT. Protein product: CASSDGGGTDTQYF.